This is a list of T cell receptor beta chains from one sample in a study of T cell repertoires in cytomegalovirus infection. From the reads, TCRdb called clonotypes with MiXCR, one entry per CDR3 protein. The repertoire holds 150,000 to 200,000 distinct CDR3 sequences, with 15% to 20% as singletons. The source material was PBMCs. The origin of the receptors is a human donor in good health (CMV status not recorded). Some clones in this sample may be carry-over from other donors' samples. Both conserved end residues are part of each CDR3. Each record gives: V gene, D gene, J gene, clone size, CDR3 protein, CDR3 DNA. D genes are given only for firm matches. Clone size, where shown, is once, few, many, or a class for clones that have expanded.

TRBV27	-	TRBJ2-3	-	CASSMDWSDTQYF	TGTGCCAGCAGTATGGACTGGTCAGATACGCAGTATTTT
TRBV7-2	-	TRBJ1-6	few	CASSLTQGGYYNSPLHF	TGTGCCAGCAGCTTGACACAGGGAGGTTACTATAATTCACCCCTCCACTTT
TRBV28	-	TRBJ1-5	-	CASKGGNQPQHF	TGTGCCAGCAAAGGGGGCAATCAGCCCCAGCATTTT
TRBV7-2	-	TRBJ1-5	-	CASSPDGNQPQHF	TGTGCCAGCAGCCCGGACGGGAATCAGCCCCAGCATTTT
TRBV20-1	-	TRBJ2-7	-	CSGLDSSYEQYF	TGCAGTGGACTAGATAGCTCCTACGAGCAGTACTTC
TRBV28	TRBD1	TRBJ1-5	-	CASSTTGRNQPQHF	TGTGCCAGCAGTACGACAGGGCGCAATCAGCCCCAGCATTTT
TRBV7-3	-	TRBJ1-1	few	CASSSEGDTEAFF	TGTGCCAGCAGCTCAGAAGGAGATACTGAAGCTTTCTTT
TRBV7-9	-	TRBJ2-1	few	CASSTGNSYNEQFF	TGTGCCAGCAGCACCGGAAATTCCTACAATGAGCAGTTCTTC
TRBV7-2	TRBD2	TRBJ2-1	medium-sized	CASSESSGGAYEQFF	TGTGCCAGCAGCGAGTCTAGCGGGGGGGCTTATGAGCAGTTCTTC
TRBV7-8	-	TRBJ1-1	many	CASSFEAGIGTEAFF	TGTGCCAGCAGCTTTGAGGCAGGGATAGGCACTGAAGCTTTCTTT
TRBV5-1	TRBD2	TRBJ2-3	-	CASSSTTSGGLEDTQYF	TGCGCCAGCAGCTCCACGACTAGCGGGGGTTTGGAGGATACGCAGTATTTT
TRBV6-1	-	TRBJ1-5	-	CASSEYQGLGQPQHF	TGTGCCAGCAGTGAATATCAGGGCCTAGGTCAGCCCCAGCATTTT
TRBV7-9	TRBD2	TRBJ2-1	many	CASSLALPSGVYNEQFF	TGTGCCAGCAGCTTAGCCCTGCCAAGCGGGGTATACAATGAGCAGTTCTTC
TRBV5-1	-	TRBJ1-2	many	CASSLGGQDYGYTF	TGCGCCAGCAGCTTGGGAGGACAAGACTATGGCTACACCTTC
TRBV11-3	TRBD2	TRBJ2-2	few	CATKSGTSNTGELFF	TGTGCCACCAAAAGCGGGACCTCGAACACCGGGGAGCTGTTTTTT
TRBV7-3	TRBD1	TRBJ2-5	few	CASSSRQGPQETQYF	TGTGCCAGCAGCAGCCGACAGGGCCCACAAGAGACCCAGTACTTC